A single sample is the source of the 19 T cell receptor beta chains below, sequenced in a study of technical replicates of blood from a handful of donors. Sequencing used immunoSEQ multiplex PCR; TCRdb keeps in-frame clones, though not all of them. The table includes about 73,000 clones, more than 85% detected once. Sample: PBMCs. Receptors were obtained from a human donor in good health. Some clones in this sample may be carry-over from other donors' samples.

DNA of the CDR3: TGCGCCAGCAAGCGAGGTACAGGTAGCTACGAGCAGTACTTC. Translated, it gives CASKRGTGSYEQYF. J is TRBJ2-7 and V is TRBV5-1, with D perhaps TRBD1 (5 bases). The germline V gene has CDR1 SGHRS and CDR2 YFSETQ. This CDR3 spans 14 amino acids. With 6 bases removed from V and 3 bases from J, the gap between germline ends came to 16 bases.

The V gene is TRBV30, the J gene TRBJ2-7; 7 positions match TRBD2. The V gene end was trimmed by 1 base and the J gene end by 10 bases; junction bases not matched to a gene: 7. Looked up from germline, CDR1 is GTSNPN and CDR2 is SVGIG (reference sequence). The CDR3 extends over 12 amino acids. The CDR3 sequence is CAWSASPGGQYF. For the CDR3, the DNA is TGTGCCTGGAGTGCATCGCCGGGGGGACAGTACTTC. The full variable domain, completed using reference TRBV30 and TRBJ2-7, is SQTIHQWPATLVQPVGSPLSLECTVEGTSNPNLYWYRQAAGRGLQLLFYSVGIGQISSEVPQNLSASRPQDRQFILSSKKLLLSDSGFYLCAWSASPGGQYFGPGTRLTVT.

This chain uses TRBV27 with TRBJ2-2, with 11 bases matching TRBD1. J lost 6 bases, V lost 6 bases, and 6 bases had no gene match. Looked up from germline, CDR1 is MNHEY and CDR2 is SMNVEV (reference sequence). The CDR3 spans 15 residues. The CDR3 coding sequence is TGTGCCAGCAGCCCAAGGGACAGGGGGGCCGGGGAGCTGTTTTTT. Its translation is CASSPRDRGAGELFF.

The V call is TRBV19, the J call TRBJ2-5; 10 bases are a match to TRBD2. The CDR3 runs to 18 residues. V lost 5 bases and J lost 3; bases outside the gene matches: 15. Germline V gene lookup returns CDR1 LNHDA and CDR2 SQIVND (reference sequence). CDR3 residues: CASSGRLAGLPSEETQYF. DNA for the CDR3: TGTGCCAGTAGTGGCAGACTAGCGGGCTTACCGTCGGAAGAGACCCAGTACTTC.

J is TRBJ2-7 and V is TRBV5-6; D perhaps matches TRBD1 (5 bases). Germline CDR1 is SGHDT and CDR2 is YYEEEE. CDR3 length equals 13 residues. The V and J ends lost 0 bases and 3 bases respectively, with 7 bases between them. The CDR3 DNA reads TGTGCCAGCAGCTTGGTAGGGGTCTACGAGCAGTACTTC. It yields the protein CASSLVGVYEQYF.

Only one count was recorded for this clone. This chain links TRBV7-3 with TRBJ1-1, with TRBD1 identical over 7 bases. The germline V gene has CDR1 SGHTA and CDR2 FQGTGA. V lost 2 bases and J lost 3; bases outside the gene matches: 0. There are 13 residues in the CDR3. The CDR3 nucleotides read TGTGCCAGCAGCTTAGACAGGGACACTGAAGCTTTCTTT. Translated: CASSLDRDTEAFF.

CDR3 nucleotide sequence: TGTGCCGTAGGGAGCCTCGGGGGAACCGCCTACGAGCAGTACTTC. Protein sequence: CAVGSLGGTAYEQYF. V and J are TRBV6-5 and TRBJ2-7, with D maybe TRBD2 (6 bases). The ends were cut back, 11 bases at V and 2 bases at J, with 22 bases in the middle. The CDR3 is 15 residues long. Germline V CDR1 and CDR2: MNHEY, SVGAGI.

The rearrangement links TRBV6-5 to TRBJ1-2; 7 positions match TRBD1. Germline V gene sequence: CDR1 MNHEY, CDR2 SVGAGI. This CDR3 contains 16 residues. Trimming cost V 0 bases and J 7 bases; bases outside gene matches: 11. CDR3 sequence: CASSYSARGIGGGYTF. The CDR3 DNA sequence: TGTGCCAGCAGTTACTCGGCCAGGGGGATCGGTGGTGGCTACACCTTC.

This clone has just one count. This sequence joins TRBV18 and TRBJ2-1; perhaps TRBD2 as D (6 bases). Trimming shortened V by 2 bases and J by 3 bases, and 14 bases separated the two germline ends. Germline values: CDR1 KGHSH, CDR2 LQKENI. This CDR3 is built from 16 residues. The CDR3: CASSPDASASYNEQFF. The CDR3 DNA is TGTGCCAGCTCACCAGATGCTAGCGCAAGCTACAATGAGCAGTTCTTC.

This clone has only a few counts. This rearrangement joins TRBV10-2 to TRBJ1-6; 8 nucleotides match TRBD1. Germline V gene sequence: CDR1 WSHSY, CDR2 SAAADI. The CDR3 length is 13 residues. The J segment lost 7 bases and the V segment lost 4 bases, leaving 0 bases of the junction unmatched. DNA of the CDR3: TGCGCCAGCAGTGGGGACAGGAATTCACCCCTCCACTTT. Translation gives CASSGDRNSPLHF.

In DNA, the CDR3 is TGTGCCAGCAGCTCCCTCTCGGCGGCGAATGAGCAGTTCTTC. It specifies CASSSLSAANEQFF. V usage is TRBV11-3 and J usage is TRBJ2-1, with D unclear. Trimming stripped 4 bases from V and 7 bases from J, with 14 bases between. CDR1 SGHNT and CDR2 YENEEA come from the germline V gene. The CDR3 contains 14 residues.

Only one count was recorded for this clone. The chain employs TRBV7-2 and TRBJ2-1, with D perhaps TRBD2 (5 bases). The length of the CDR3 is 14 residues. Germline CDR1 is SGHTA and CDR2 is FQGNSA. V was cut by 0 bases and J by 9 bases, with 12 bases left in between. The CDR3 region has the DNA TGTGCCAGCAGCTTAGCCCGGACTGTCTTTGAGCAGTTCTTC. Its translation: CASSLARTVFEQFF.

This chain uses TRBV4-2 with TRBJ2-5, with 11 bases fitting TRBD2. CDR3 size: 16 residues. The germline V gene has CDR1 LGHNA and CDR2 YNFKEQ. Trimming at V came to 0 bases and at J to 5 bases, leaving 5 bases not matched to a gene. Here the CDR3 DNA reads TGTGCCAGCAGCCAAGATGGCGCTAGCGGGGGGGAGACCCAGTACTTC. Translation gives CASSQDGASGGETQYF.

The rearrangement links TRBV6-5 to TRBJ2-5, with a weak D call TRBD2 (5 bases). V gave up 5 bases and J gave up 5 bases, with 18 bases separating them. Germline lookup yields CDR1 MNHEY and CDR2 SVGAGI. This CDR3 spans 15 amino acids. DNA of the CDR3: TGTGCCAGCAGTCGGGGTACCCAACCGGGCGAGACCCAGTACTTC. The encoded protein is CASSRGTQPGETQYF.

This clone was observed once. V usage is TRBV7-9 and J usage is TRBJ1-4; 7 nucleotides align to TRBD1. The CDR3 runs 15 residues. Germline V gene sequence: CDR1 SEHNR, CDR2 FQNEAQ (reference sequence). Trimming at V came to 5 bases and at J to 5 bases, leaving 8 bases not matched to a gene. This chain's CDR3 is CASSPGGRINEKLFF. The CDR3 region has the DNA TGTGCCAGCAGCCCAGGGGGTCGGATAAATGAAAAACTGTTTTTT.

V and J are TRBV10-3 and TRBJ2-5, with TRBD2 as a possible D gene (6 bases). The CDR3 is 12 residues long. V lost 11 bases and J lost 1, with 11 bases in between. The germline V gene encodes CDR1 ENHRY and CDR2 SYGVKD. The CDR3 here is CALGGPQETQYF. As DNA, the CDR3 is TGTGCCCTCGGGGGTCCCCAAGAGACCCAGTACTTC.

V usage is TRBV4-2 and J usage is TRBJ2-1; 10 bases fit TRBD2. V shed 4 bases, J shed 2 bases, and the junction held 8 bases outside the gene matches. The CDR3 length is 17 residues. From germline, CDR1 is LGHNA and CDR2 YNFKEQ. Here the CDR3 reads CASSLYSGTSAYNEQFF. The CDR3 DNA sequence: TGTGCCAGCAGCCTATACTCCGGGACTAGCGCCTACAATGAGCAGTTCTTC.

The chain recombines TRBV7-2 with TRBJ2-3; possible D gene TRBD2, 6 bases. V was shortened by 5 bases and J by 0 bases, with 18 bases between the two germline ends. In germline, CDR1 is SGHTA, CDR2 FQGNSA. The CDR3 has 17 amino acids. CDR3 in amino acids: CASSHRGLPVSTDTQYF. DNA of the CDR3: TGTGCCAGCAGCCACCGGGGACTGCCCGTTAGCACAGATACGCAGTATTTT.

The chain couples TRBV18 to TRBJ1-5; no reliable D call. CDR1 and CDR2 from the germline V gene are KGHSH and LQKENI. This CDR3 has 15 residues. The germline V and J ends were trimmed by 2 bases and 0 bases, with 8 bases remaining between them. Here the CDR3 reads CASSPSADSNQPQHF. The CDR3 nucleotides read TGTGCCAGCTCACCATCGGCGGATAGCAATCAGCCCCAGCATTTT.